The clone carrying this TCR beta chain appeared many times. The target antigen is unknown. This sample is drawn from a study of T-cell reconstitution after alpha-beta-depleted transplantation in children. V lost 2 bases, J lost 3 bases, and 1 base stayed unmatched. Germline V gene sequence: CDR1 DFQATT, CDR2 SNEGSKA (reference sequence). There are 14 residues in the CDR3. Regarding the study as a whole: One year after transplant, T-cell counts and diversity came mostly from newly produced T cells. Several hundred expanded graft clones reportedly were the source of alpha-beta T cells about two months after transplant.

For TCRbeta, the library was prepared with unique molecular identifiers. TCRdb re-called the PCR reads through MiXCR, storing one row per CDR3 protein. The repertoire consists of hundreds of thousands of distinct CDR3 sequences, with 20% to 25% occurring once and the leading ten covering around an eighth. The chain carries TRBV20-1 and TRBJ2-1, with TRBD2 matching 10 bases. The sequence was obtained from a boy younger than two who had a stem cell transplant for acute myeloid leukemia, so the T cells may come from the graft donor. Source: PBMCs, mostly from graft donor cells, taken 360 days after TCRalphabeta/CD19-depleted stem cell transplant. The CDR3: CSARRTSGYNEQFF. The CDR3 DNA reads as TGCAGTGCTAGACGGACTAGCGGCTACAATGAGCAGTTCTTC.